Listed here is a single T cell receptor beta chain. This clonotype has just a few counts. No cognate antigen has been identified for it. At one end, the junction sequence differs from germline, possibly due to a read error. These data are taken from a study of T-cell memory formation after mild COVID-19 listed by TCRdb under 2021. Some background on the complete study: TCR sequence clusters from the two donors were largely donor specific. In a couple of donors, T-cell clones that expanded and contracted after mild COVID-19 were followed by sequencing TCRalpha and TCRbeta repertoires longitudinally. Two young, previously healthy adult volunteers, one female and one male, were included in the cohort. Broad study findings and their caveats: Contracting CD4+ clones turned up mainly in the CM and EM memory subsets, whereas EMRA was where CD8+ clones were enriched. The detection of some responding clones in pre-infection memory suggests that pre-existing cross-reactive memory T cells joined the SARS-CoV-2 response. The second-wave clones that peaked on day 37 were not confirmed to be SARS-CoV-2 specific. Clones that contracted from day 15 to 85 showed balanced CD4/CD8 phenotypes, whereas a second wave of clones that expanded from day 15 to 37 leaned towards CD4+. The study covered only a couple of mild cases, and larger cohorts including severe cases with pre-infection samples were considered necessary.

Sequences SGHNT (CDR1) and YYREEE (CDR2) are obtained from the germline V gene (reference sequence). Taken from cysteine to phenylalanine, the CDR3 has 16 residues. Just CDR3 DNA is preserved here, 48 bases in frame from base 1. Ficoll-Paque density gradient centrifugation was the method used to isolate PBMCs. Data came from an Illumina NovaSeq 6000. Using 5'RACE with constant-segment primers, TCRalpha and TCRbeta cDNA libraries were constructed, with sample barcodes and unique molecular identifiers added in the process. RNA was extracted from every sample with Trizol reagent. Amplification of the libraries took two PCR steps, and the second step added a second sample barcode plus Illumina TruSeq adapters. Sequencing of the libraries was done on an Illumina NovaSeq, producing 2 x 150 bp paired-end reads. On the study's bioinformatics: With migec v1.2.7, reads were demultiplexed and then collapsed into UMI-guided consensus sequences. Using mixcr v2.1.11, UMI consensuses were aligned to TRA and TRB V and J templates and then assembled into clonotypes. A clonotype was counted as expanded or contracted only if both edgeR and NoisET called the change significant, with noise models trained on biological replicates. For edgeR calls, the thresholds were a false discovery rate-adjusted p below 0.01 and a log2 fold-change of 1. PCA with hierarchical clustering of max-normalized trajectories of the 1000 most abundant clonotypes was used as exploratory dynamics analysis. The CD4 or CD8 phenotype of responding clones was assigned using the separately sequenced CD4+ and CD8+ repertoires. In TCRdb, the public reads were trimmed at Q25 with fastp and aligned with MiXCR, with productive beta chains retained. CDR3 protein duplicates are merged, each entry listing the most common genes and DNA. Clone size and V and J calls follow TCRdb, not the original study. The sample contains about 470,000 distinct CDR3 sequences, around a quarter of them found a single time. Clones ranked in the top ten supply around 12% of the sample.

The chain uses TRBV5-4 and TRBJ2-7; 11 central nucleotides agree with TRBD2. The clonotype originates from an adult woman who had mild COVID-19 (a few samples of this study predate the infection). The sample titles of this study are shuffled in the database, so cell type and time point are left out; the donor was told from shared clones. The sequenced sample was PBMCs or a T cell subset sorted from them (not recorded which). In nucleotides, the sequence is TGTGCCAGCAGTTTGGGACTAGCGGTCCAGCAGTACGAGCAGTACTTC. Its protein is CASSLGLAVQQYEQYF.